The rows below give T cell receptor beta chains drawn from one sample of a study of cytomegalovirus exposure and HLA in healthy donors. The repertoire was sequenced with immunoSEQ multiplex PCR; TCRdb's copy has only in-frame clones and lacks some. The sample lists about 83,000 clones, approximately 96% occurring once. The sequencing input was PBMCs. The receptors shown here come from a woman aged 18 to 35 in good health and CMV-seronegative. CDR3s include the opening cysteine and the closing phenylalanine or tryptophan. The D gene is left open where the match is weak. Size values are once, few and many counts, or a class for expanded clones, and some rows have none.

CDR3 length	V gene	D gene	clone size	J gene	CDR3 DNA	CDR3 protein
16	TRBV7-9	TRBD1	-	TRBJ2-7	TGTGCCAGCAGCTTAGCCGTCCGGGACAGGGGACACGAGCAGTACTTC	CASSLAVRDRGHEQYF
16	TRBV2	TRBD2	-	TRBJ2-3	TGTGCCAGCAGACTAGCGGGAGGCGTTAGCACAGATACGCAGTATTTT	CASRLAGGVSTDTQYF
16	TRBV19	TRBD2	once	TRBJ2-3	TGTGCCAGTAAGGCTAGCGGGAAGGGAATTGAAGATACGCAGTATTTT	CASKASGKGIEDTQYF
18	TRBV5-1	-	-	TRBJ1-1	TGCGCCAGCAGCTTAATGTGGTCGGGCAGGGAAACGGGCACTGAAGCTTTCTTT	CASSLMWSGRETGTEAFF
14	TRBV7-9	TRBD1	-	TRBJ1-1	TGTGCCAGCAGCTTAGTTCAGGGGGGAGCTGAAGCTTTCTTT	CASSLVQGGAEAFF
17	TRBV5-1	TRBD1	-	TRBJ1-4	TGCGCCAGCAGCTTGGCGATCATGGGACAGGGGAATGAAAAACTGTTTTTT	CASSLAIMGQGNEKLFF
16	TRBV7-2	-	-	TRBJ2-7	TGTGCCAGCAGCTTAGAATTCCCCCCGAGGTCCTACGAGCAGTACTTC	CASSLEFPPRSYEQYF
13	TRBV7-2	-	-	TRBJ1-2	TGTGCCAGCAGCTTAGGGGACATCTATGGCTACACCTTC	CASSLGDIYGYTF
17	TRBV4-1	-	-	TRBJ2-5	TGCGCCAGCAGCCAAGATTATGTTAGCGGAAACGGGGAGACCCAGTACTTC	CASSQDYVSGNGETQYF
15	TRBV5-1	TRBD1	-	TRBJ2-2	TGCGCCAGCAGCTTGGGACAGGGGGACACCGGGGAGCTGTTTTTT	CASSLGQGDTGELFF
16	TRBV6-4	TRBD2	-	TRBJ2-1	TGTGCCAGCAGCCGACTAGCGGGAGTGGCCTACAATGAGCAGTTCTTC	CASSRLAGVAYNEQFF
17	TRBV9	-	-	TRBJ1-3	TGTGCCAGCAGCGTAGAGGCAGGGAAGGTTTCTGGAAACACCATATATTTT	CASSVEAGKVSGNTIYF
18	TRBV2	-	-	TRBJ2-3	TGTGCCAGCAGTGAAAGTGGGGGGTGGAGGGCCGGGGAAGATACGCAGTATTTT	CASSESGGWRAGEDTQYF
15	TRBV5-1	TRBD2	-	TRBJ2-7	TGCGCCAGCAGCCGTATTAGCGGGAGGGGTTACGAGCAGTACTTC	CASSRISGRGYEQYF
18	TRBV5-6	TRBD1	-	TRBJ2-5	TGTGCCAGCAGCTTGGGGGGGACAGGGTGGGAGACACAAGAGACCCAGTACTTC	CASSLGGTGWETQETQYF
15	TRBV6-6	-	-	TRBJ2-5	TGTGCCAGCAGTTACAATCAGGGGCATCAAGAGACCCAGTACTTC	CASSYNQGHQETQYF
15	TRBV21-1	-	-	TRBJ2-7	TGTGCCAGCAGCAGCCCGGGACAGGGCAGGTACGAGCAGTACTTC	CASSSPGQGRYEQYF
14	TRBV6-6	-	-	TRBJ2-7	TGTGCCAGCAGTGACCCGGGACATACCTACGAGCAGTACTTC	CASSDPGHTYEQYF
16	TRBV7-9	-	-	TRBJ1-4	TGTGCCAGCAGCTTATCGATTGAGGCGGCTAATGAAAAACTGTTTTTT	CASSLSIEAANEKLFF
15	TRBV14	-	-	TRBJ2-5	TGTGCCAGCAGCCAAGGAAGGGGGAATCAAGAGACCCAGTACTTC	CASSQGRGNQETQYF
14	TRBV10-1	TRBD2	-	TRBJ2-3	TGCGCCAGCAGTCTAGCGGGAGCTGCAGATACGCAGTATTTT	CASSLAGAADTQYF
14	TRBV19	TRBD2	once	TRBJ2-7	TGTGCCAGTAGTATCATAGCGGGTTCCTACGAGCAGTACTTC	CASSIIAGSYEQYF
15	TRBV10-3	TRBD1	-	TRBJ2-5	TGTGCCATCAGTGTGGGGACAGTCAGACAAGAGACCCAGTACTTC	CAISVGTVRQETQYF